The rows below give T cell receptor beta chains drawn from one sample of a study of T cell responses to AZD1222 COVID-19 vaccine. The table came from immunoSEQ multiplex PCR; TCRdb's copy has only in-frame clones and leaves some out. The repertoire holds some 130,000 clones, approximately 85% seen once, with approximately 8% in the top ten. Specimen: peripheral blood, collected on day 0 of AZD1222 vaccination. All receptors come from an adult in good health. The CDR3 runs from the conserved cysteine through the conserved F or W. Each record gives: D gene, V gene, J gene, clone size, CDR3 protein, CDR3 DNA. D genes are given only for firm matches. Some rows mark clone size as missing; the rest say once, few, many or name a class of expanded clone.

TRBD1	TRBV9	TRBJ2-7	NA	CASSLWGQGGGEQYF	TGTGCCAGCAGCCTCTGGGGACAGGGGGGTGGCGAGCAGTACTTC
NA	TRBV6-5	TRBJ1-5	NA	CASTPEDSAPTHF	TGTGCCAGCACCCCAGAGGACTCCGCTCCGACGCATTTT
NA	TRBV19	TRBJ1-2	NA	CASSGMANYGYTF	TGTGCCAGTAGTGGGATGGCTAACTATGGCTACACCTTC
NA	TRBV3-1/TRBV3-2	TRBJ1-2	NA	CASSQAFAERGRRGYTF	TGTGCCAGCAGCCAAGCTTTTGCAGAGAGGGGACGAAGGGGCTACACCTTC
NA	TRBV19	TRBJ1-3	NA	CASSIATGSGNTIYF	TGTGCCAGTAGTATCGCGACAGGCTCTGGAAACACCATATATTTT
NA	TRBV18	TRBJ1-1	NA	CASSPEGVREAFF	TGTGCCAGCTCACCAGAGGGGGTCCGTGAAGCTTTCTTT
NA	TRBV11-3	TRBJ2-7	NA	CASSLSYGDSYEQYF	TGTGCCAGCAGCTTAAGCTACGGGGACTCCTACGAGCAGTACTTC
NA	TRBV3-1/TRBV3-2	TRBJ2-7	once	CASSNTATVSYEQYF	TGTGCCAGCAGCAACACGGCGACGGTATCCTACGAGCAGTACTTC
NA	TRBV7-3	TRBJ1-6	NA	CASSRLSSSSPLHF	TGTGCCAGCAGCCGACTTTCCTCCAGTTCACCCCTCCACTTT
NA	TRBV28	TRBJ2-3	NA	CASSSPGEQDTQYF	TGTGCCAGCAGTTCCCCGGGGGAGCAAGATACGCAGTATTTT
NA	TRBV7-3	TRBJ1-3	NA	CASSLPGNTIYF	TGTGCCAGCAGCTTACCTGGAAACACCATATATTTT